This T cell receptor (beta chain) is from a study of T cells after yellow fever vaccination. TCRdb ran MiXCR on the 5' RACE reads and lists one entry per CDR3 protein. The data contain around 610,000 distinct CDR3 sequences, approximately 13% of them singletons. The CDR3 covers 17 residues. The V gene's germline CDR1 is SGHVS and CDR2 FQNEAQ. V lost 0 bases to trimming and J lost 3 bases, with 18 bases between them. This clonotype was seen more than once but under ten times. The V and J genes are TRBV7-8 and TRBJ2-7; tentatively, D is TRBD2 (6 bases). This TCR was sampled from a man aged 25-40 years who received the YFV17D yellow fever vaccine. The starting material was PBMCs, obtained on the day of the yellow fever booster vaccination. Here the CDR3 DNA reads TGTGCCAGCAGCTTAGCTTATTTTCGGGAGAAAGGCTACGAGCAGTACTTC. Its protein is CASSLAYFREKGYEQYF.